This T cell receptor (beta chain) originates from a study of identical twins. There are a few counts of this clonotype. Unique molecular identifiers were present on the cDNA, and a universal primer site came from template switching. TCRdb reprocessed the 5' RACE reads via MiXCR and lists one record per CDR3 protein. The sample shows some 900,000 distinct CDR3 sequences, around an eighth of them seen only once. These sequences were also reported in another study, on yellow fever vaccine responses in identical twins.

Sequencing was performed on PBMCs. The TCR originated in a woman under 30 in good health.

The CDR3 is CASGVGNEQYF. The DNA of the CDR3 is TGTGCCAGCGGGGTGGGTAACGAGCAGTACTTC. V is TRBV28 and J is TRBJ2-7, with unresolved D. The CDR3 has 11 residues. V lost 8 bases, J lost 5 bases, and 10 bases lay in between. Germline CDR1 and CDR2: MDHEN and SYDVKM. Full variable domain (rest looked up from reference TRBV28 and TRBJ2-7): DVKVTQSSRYLVKRTGEKVFLECVQDMDHENMFWYRQDPGLGLRLIYFSYDVKMKEKGDIPEGYSVSREKKERFSLILESASTNQTSMYLCASGVGNEQYFGPGTRLTVT.